These T cell receptor beta chains were read from a single sample in a study of early T cells in non-severe SARS-CoV-2 infection. TCRdb processed the 5' RACE reads anew with MiXCR; each CDR3 protein has one entry. The sample comprises about 64,000 distinct CDR3 sequences, around 10% of which are singletons, and under 3% rests with the top ten. The sequences come from whole blood, collected at baseline. These receptors originate from an adult who was a healthcare worker with PCR-confirmed SARS-CoV-2 infection or an uninfected control (not recorded which). Each CDR3 is given with its conserved first and last residue. The D gene is left open where the match is weak. Size values are once, few and many counts, or a class for expanded clones, and some rows have none.

>NA|TRBV28|TRBJ1-6|TRBD1
CASSPPGQGNSPLHF
TGTGCCAGCAGCCCTCCGGGACAGGGGAATTCACCCCTCCACTTT
>NA|TRBV11-2|TRBJ2-7|NA
CASSPRQGISSEQYF
TGTGCCAGCAGCCCCCGCCAGGGGATCTCTAGCGAGCAGTACTTC
>many|TRBV5-1|TRBJ2-5|NA
CASSLIDSRAQETQYF
TGCGCCAGCAGCTTGATCGACAGTAGAGCCCAAGAGACCCAGTACTTC
>few|TRBV6-5|TRBJ2-5|NA
CASSYLRGTETQYF
TGTGCCAGCAGTTACCTCAGGGGCACGGAGACCCAGTACTTC
>few|TRBV7-8|TRBJ2-7|NA
CASSWGGEQYF
TGTGCCAGCAGCTGGGGTGGAGAGCAGTACTTC
>NA|TRBV3-1|TRBJ2-7|TRBD1
CASSLGQGVSHEQYF
TGTGCCAGCAGCCTGGGACAGGGGGTATCCCACGAGCAGTACTTC
>few|TRBV16|TRBJ1-2|NA
CASSGGDSYGYTF
TGTGCCAGCAGCGGTGGGGATAGCTATGGCTACACCTTC
>NA|TRBV7-9|TRBJ2-5|TRBD1
CASSKDRGETQYF
TGTGCCAGCAGCAAGGACAGGGGTGAGACCCAGTACTTC
>few|TRBV6-6|TRBJ2-7|TRBD2
CASSTSGGTYEQYF
TGTGCCAGCAGTACTAGCGGGGGTACCTACGAGCAGTACTTC
>NA|TRBV28|TRBJ1-5|NA
CASSLNQPQHF
TGTGCCAGCAGTTTAAATCAGCCCCAGCATTTT
>few|TRBV6-1|TRBJ2-3|NA
CAITGTTDTQYF
TGTGCCATCACAGGGACCACAGATACGCAGTATTTT
>NA|TRBV7-9|TRBJ2-1|NA
CASSLVLIGSYNEQFF
TGTGCCAGCAGCTTAGTGCTGATCGGCTCCTACAATGAGCAGTTCTTC